Below, 15 T cell receptor beta chains from the same sample are listed, as sequenced in a study of T cell responses to AZD1222 COVID-19 vaccine. Profiling relied on immunoSEQ multiplex PCR, and the TCRdb table lists in-frame clones only, not all of them. The table includes about 87,000 clones, almost 90% detected once. The material sequenced was peripheral blood, taken on day 0 of AZD1222 vaccination. The receptors stem from an adult in good health.

The J gene is TRBJ2-5, the V gene TRBV5-4; the match to TRBD2 covers 8 bases. Germline V gene sequence: CDR1 SGHNT, CDR2 YYREEE (reference sequence). The CDR3 consists of 14 residues. With V trimmed by 3 bases and J by 5 bases, 6 bases remained unmatched. The CDR3 bases are TGTGCCAGCAGCTCGGGACTAGGGGCTGAGACCCAGTACTTC. Translated, it gives CASSSGLGAETQYF.

This clone has a single count. The rearrangement joins TRBV18 to TRBJ1-1; 10 positions agree with TRBD1. The ends lost 3 bases at V and 5 bases at J; junction bases unmatched: 3. This CDR3 contains 14 residues. The germline gives CDR1 KGHSH, CDR2 LQKENI. CDR3 in amino acids: CASSPDRGGTEAFF. The CDR3 DNA is TGTGCCAGCTCACCGGACAGGGGGGGAACTGAAGCTTTCTTT.

In its sample, this clone was seen once. This chain joins TRBV2 and TRBJ2-1; D unresolved. Trimming pared 11 bases from V and 0 bases from J, leaving 14 bases between. This CDR3 region has 14 residues. The germline V gene has CDR1 SNHLY and CDR2 FYNNEI. In DNA form, the CDR3 reads TGTGCCGGTTATAACTTTCCCTCCTACAATGAGCAGTTCTTC. It specifies CAGYNFPSYNEQFF.

V gene TRBV6-6 combines with J gene TRBJ1-2; D unresolved. Germline lookup yields CDR1 MNHNY and CDR2 SVGAGI (reference sequence). The CDR3 runs to 11 residues. V dropped 7 bases and J dropped 7 bases, with 10 bases sitting between them. CDR3 DNA sequence: TGTGCCAGCAAGGGCGAGGGTGGCTACACCTTC. Amino acid sequence: CASKGEGGYTF.

This sequence joins TRBV5-1 and TRBJ1-1; 9 bases map to TRBD1. J lost 4 bases, V lost 0 bases, and 4 bases had no gene match. Germline V gene data show CDR1 as SGHRS and CDR2 as YFSETQ. This CDR3 has 15 amino acids. The CDR3 DNA reads TGCGCCAGCAGCTTGGGGGACAGGGTGTTCACTGAAGCTTTCTTT. This codes for CASSLGDRVFTEAFF.

Written as DNA, the CDR3 is TGTGCCAGCAGTGAGGGGACCGCGGGGGCCGAGCAGTACTTC. This encodes CASSEGTAGAEQYF. The chain links TRBV6-4 to TRBJ2-7, with a tentative D call TRBD2 (7 bases). Trimming pared 3 bases from V and 6 bases from J, leaving 15 bases between. Germline assignment: CDR1 MRHNA and CDR2 SNTAGT. The CDR3 extends over 14 amino acids.

The chain employs TRBV2 and TRBJ2-5; D gene uncertain. Deletions cut 2 bases from V and 7 bases from J, with 5 bases between. Germline lookup yields CDR1 SNHLY and CDR2 FYNNEI. This CDR3 is built from 11 residues. This CDR3 reads CASSEFGTQYF. In nucleotides, the CDR3 is TGTGCCAGCAGTGAATTCGGGACCCAGTACTTC.

The V and J genes are TRBV5-1 and TRBJ2-2, with 10 bases that match TRBD1. The CDR3 covers 15 residues. After removal of 4 bases from V and 7 bases from J, the junction contained 7 bases not matched to a gene. The germline V gene has CDR1 SGHRS and CDR2 YFSETQ. CDR3 amino acids: CASSPIGQGVGELFF. The CDR3 DNA sequence: TGCGCCAGCAGCCCTATCGGACAGGGGGTCGGGGAGCTGTTTTTT. Looking up the rest from reference TRBV5-1 and TRBJ2-2 gives the full variable domain: KAGVTQTPRYLIKTRGQQVTLSCSPISGHRSVSWYQQTPGQGLQFLFEYFSETQRNKGNFPGRFSGRQFSNSRSEMNVSTLELGDSALYLCASSPIGQGVGELFFGEGSRLTVL.

This chain joins TRBV5-4 and TRBJ1-2, with D unresolved. V gave up 0 bases and J gave up 2 bases, with 11 bases separating them. CDR3 length: 15 residues. CDR1 and CDR2 (germline): SGHNT, YYREEE (reference sequence). CDR3 region: CASSLVAGNNYGYTF. CDR3 sequence (DNA): TGTGCCAGCAGCTTGGTAGCGGGGAACAACTATGGCTACACCTTC.

This sequence joins TRBV28 and TRBJ2-2; 8 bases align to TRBD1. The CDR3 spans 16 residues. Germline loops: CDR1 MDHEN, CDR2 SYDVKM. Trimming took 4 bases from V and 2 from J; bases not matched to a gene: 6. The CDR3 bases are TGTGCCAGCAGTTCCCCGGGACAGGTCAACACCGGGGAGCTGTTTTTT. Translated: CASSSPGQVNTGELFF.

This clone appeared a single time. The rearrangement joins TRBV18 to TRBJ1-3, with D tentatively TRBD1 (6 bases). The ends were cut back, 6 bases at V and 2 bases at J, with 14 bases in the middle. Per the germline V gene, CDR1 is KGHSH and CDR2 is LQKENI. The CDR3 length is 15 residues. The CDR3: CASSPRGAPGNTIYF. In DNA, the CDR3 is TGTGCCAGCTCTCCGAGGGGGGCGCCTGGAAACACCATATATTTT.

The rearrangement links TRBV4-1 to TRBJ2-2; possibly TRBD2 for D (7 bases). Germline CDR1 reads MGHRA; CDR2 reads YSYEKL. The CDR3 has 19 amino acids. The germline V and J ends were trimmed by 3 bases and 1 base, with 21 bases remaining between them. For the CDR3, the DNA is TGCGCCAGCAGCCAGAGGGGGTTCGGGGGGACGCAGAACACCGGGGAGCTGTTTTTT. This encodes CASSQRGFGGTQNTGELFF.

The V gene is TRBV6-1, the J gene TRBJ1-5; D is undetermined. Looked up from germline, CDR1 is MNHNS and CDR2 is SASEGT. V lost 2 bases, J lost 4 bases, and 6 bases lay in between. This CDR3 has 13 residues. As DNA, the CDR3 is TGTGCCAGCAGTGAAAGAGGGAATCAGCCCCAGCATTTT. Translated, it gives CASSERGNQPQHF.

V and J are TRBV7-2 and TRBJ1-4; no clear D. The CDR3 runs 14 residues. Germline lookup yields CDR1 SGHTA and CDR2 FQGNSA. Trimming left V 5 bases short and J 0 bases short, with 7 bases between. The CDR3 DNA follows: TGTGCCAGCAGCGAACGCTCAACTAATGAAAAACTGTTTTTT. Protein: CASSERSTNEKLFF.

This clone was seen a single time. CDR3 coding DNA: TGTGCCAGCAGTGTTTCGGGTCTAGCGGGGTTTACCGCGAACACCGGGGAGCTGTTTTTT. Translating it yields CASSVSGLAGFTANTGELFF. The chain has TRBV6-2 or TRBV6-3 and TRBJ2-2; 9 bases fit TRBD2. CDR1 and CDR2 from the germline V gene are MNHEY and SVGEGT. With V trimmed by 5 bases and J by 0 bases, 16 bases remained unmatched. The CDR3 loop spans 20 amino acids.